The rows below give T cell receptor beta chains drawn from one sample of a study of early T cells in non-severe SARS-CoV-2 infection. TCRdb called the 5' RACE reads again in MiXCR, with one record for every CDR3 protein. The sample lists approximately 70,000 distinct CDR3 sequences, around 12% occurring once. The material was whole blood, obtained at baseline. These receptors were obtained from an adult who was a healthcare worker with PCR-confirmed SARS-CoV-2 infection or an uninfected control (not recorded which). Each CDR3 is given with its conserved first and last residue.

j_call | v_call | cdr3_length | cdr3_aa
TRBJ2-3 | TRBV20-1 | 15 | CSAPPARGGTDTQYF
TRBJ1-3 | TRBV10-2 | 13 | CASAWDNRNTIYF
TRBJ1-1 | TRBV20-1 | 14 | CSARAVALNTEAFF
TRBJ2-1 | TRBV5-8 | 17 | CASSSGPAGAGLNEQFF
TRBJ2-7 | TRBV28 | 11 | CASSLTYEQYF
TRBJ2-1 | TRBV9 | 17 | CASSVGGGALSYNEQFF
TRBJ2-1 | TRBV18 | 15 | CASSPSSGGYNEQFF
TRBJ2-7 | TRBV11-2 | 16 | CASSLFLRGVTYEQYF
TRBJ2-5 | TRBV5-5 | 19 | CASRPRPPTSGGATKTQYF
TRBJ2-5 | TRBV5-6 | 11 | CASSLFETQYF
TRBJ2-7 | TRBV6-2/TRBV6-3 | 13 | CASRRGAAYEQYF
TRBJ2-1 | TRBV5-1 | 14 | CASSMAGSYNEQFF
TRBJ2-2 | TRBV18 | 13 | CASSPLRGGELFF
TRBJ2-1 | TRBV5-4 | 15 | CASSFGLARNNEQFF
TRBJ2-3 | TRBV20-1 | 13 | CSAIPGHTDTQYF
TRBJ2-7 | TRBV6-2/TRBV6-3 | 15 | CASSPRRSGTYEQYF
TRBJ2-2 | TRBV25-1 | 15 | CASSDIGMNTGELFF
TRBJ1-6 | TRBV6-5 | 14 | CASSRTGGGSPLHF
TRBJ2-2 | TRBV7-2 | 16 | CASSLVGQGFPGELFF
TRBJ2-1 | TRBV2 | 10 | CASSINEQFF
TRBJ2-5 | TRBV3-1 | 17 | CASSPYRTGGARVDQYF
TRBJ1-5 | TRBV29-1 | 12 | CSVASPNQPQHF
TRBJ1-2 | TRBV12-3/TRBV12-4 | 13 | CASMNDRQYGYTF
TRBJ2-6 | TRBV4-1 | 19 | CASSQVEGRGGAGANVLTF